The clone carrying this T cell receptor beta chain occurred a few times. These data originate in a study of blood T cell repertoires in COVID-19. This CDR3 comprises 13 residues. Germline V gene sequence: CDR1 SGHVS, CDR2 FQNEAQ. Trimming left V 1 base short and J 7 bases short, with 10 bases between. In the original analysis: How many nucleated cells were present was estimated from reference gene primer amplification. This table comes from immunoSEQ multiplex PCR, and its TCRdb copy is limited to in-frame clones, with some not included. D and trimming were read from the DNA, whereas the V and J calls and clone size are those reported in that table. The table lists about 100,000 clones, approximately 86% of them singletons.

The receptor's source is a woman in her sixties or seventies with acute or convalescent COVID-19. The chain carries TRBV7-8 and TRBJ1-1; D not resolved. Sequencing was done on a sample of peripheral blood. The DNA of the CDR3 is TGTGCCAGCAGCTTAGGAACCGAGGATGAAGCTTTCTTT. Its protein product is CASSLGTEDEAFF.